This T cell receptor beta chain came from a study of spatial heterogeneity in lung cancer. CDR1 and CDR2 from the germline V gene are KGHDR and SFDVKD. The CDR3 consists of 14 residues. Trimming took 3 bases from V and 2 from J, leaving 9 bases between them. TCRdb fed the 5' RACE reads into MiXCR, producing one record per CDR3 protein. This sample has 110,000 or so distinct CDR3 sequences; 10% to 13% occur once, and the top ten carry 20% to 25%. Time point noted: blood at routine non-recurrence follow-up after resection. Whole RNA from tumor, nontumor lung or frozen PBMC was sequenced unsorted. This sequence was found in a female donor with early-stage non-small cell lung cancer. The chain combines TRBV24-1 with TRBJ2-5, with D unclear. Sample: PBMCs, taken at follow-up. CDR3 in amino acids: CATSDTDHQETQYF. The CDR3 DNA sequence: TGTGCCACCAGTGATACAGACCATCAAGAGACCCAGTACTTC.